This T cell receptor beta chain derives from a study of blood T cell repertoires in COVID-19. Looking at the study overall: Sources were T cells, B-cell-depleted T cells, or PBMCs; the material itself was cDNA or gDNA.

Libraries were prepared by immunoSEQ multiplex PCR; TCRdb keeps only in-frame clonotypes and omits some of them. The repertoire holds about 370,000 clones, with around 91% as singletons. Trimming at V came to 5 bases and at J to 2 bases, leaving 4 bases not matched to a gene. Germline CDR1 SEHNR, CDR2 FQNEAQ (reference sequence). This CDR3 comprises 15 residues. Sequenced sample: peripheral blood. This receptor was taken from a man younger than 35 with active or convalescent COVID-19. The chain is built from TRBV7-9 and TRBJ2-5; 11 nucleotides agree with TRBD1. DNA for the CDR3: TGTGCCAGCAGCCCATGGGACAGGGGGCAAGAGACCCAGTACTTC. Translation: CASSPWDRGQETQYF.